In its sample, the clone carrying this T cell receptor (beta chain) was seen a few times. The data stem from a study of early T cells in non-severe SARS-CoV-2 infection. Trimming left V 1 base short and J 3 bases short, with 17 bases between. CDR3 length: 16 amino acids. The germline V gene has CDR1 SGHDT and CDR2 YYEEEE. TCRdb reanalysed the 5' RACE reads using MiXCR and keeps one entry per CDR3 protein. The sample has fewer than 100,000 distinct CDR3 sequences; 8.5% to 10% are singletons. The sequenced sample consisted of whole blood. V and J are TRBV5-6 and TRBJ2-7; possibly TRBD2 for D (6 bases). The receptor comes from an adult who was a healthcare worker with PCR-confirmed SARS-CoV-2 infection or an uninfected control (not recorded which). CDR3 loop: CASSLLQVGGVYEQYF. The CDR3 nucleotides are TGTGCCAGCAGCTTGCTGCAGGTCGGAGGGGTCTACGAGCAGTACTTC.